Here is one T cell receptor beta chain with its context. The sample belongs to a study of Tregs in tolerant kidney transplant recipients. Unstimulated regulatory T cells (CD4+CD25+CD127-), CD4+CD25- non-regulatory cells, CD4 and CD8 cells were FACS-sorted from thawed PBMCs. The CDR3 length is 16 residues. The germline V gene encodes CDR1 SGHDN and CDR2 FVKESK. V was pared by 0 bases and J by 5 bases, with 14 bases between. TCRdb keeps only in-frame clones here, not all; method: immunoSEQ multiplex PCR. The data show 60,000 to 95,000 clones, 95% to 98% seen once. The input for sequencing was CD4+ T cells from blood, taken before the transplant. V usage is TRBV14 and J usage is TRBJ1-3; D may be TRBD1 (6 bases). The TCR comes from a human donor who received a combined kidney and bone marrow transplant. The CDR3 DNA reads TGTGCCAGCAGCCAAGATCTGGGGGCCCCACGAAACACCATATATTTT. Protein product: CASSQDLGAPRNTIYF.